This is a list of T cell receptor beta chains from one sample in a study of cytomegalovirus exposure and HLA in healthy donors. Clones were read by immunoSEQ multiplex PCR, and TCRdb kept only the in-frame ones, dropping some. The sample records 200,000 or so clones, around 80% being singletons. The sample was PBMCs. The receptor source for this set is a girl aged 2-9 years in good health and CMV-seronegative. CDR3s include the opening cysteine and the closing phenylalanine or tryptophan. The order of the fields is J gene, V gene, CDR3 protein.

TRBJ1-6,TRBV2,CASEGGYPLHF
TRBJ2-1,TRBV5-6,CASSSEGLAGVGEQFF
TRBJ2-1,TRBV10-1,CASSEARNEQFF
TRBJ2-1,TRBV6-1,CASRQGLALPQQFF
TRBJ2-3,TRBV29-1,CSVERGSGDTQYF
TRBJ1-5,TRBV4-2,CASSPQTPRTASNQPQHF
TRBJ2-1,TRBV27,CATRLAGEVNEQFF
TRBJ1-1,TRBV7-9,CASSLAGLCTF
TRBJ2-7,TRBV20-1,CSAGGVREQYF
TRBJ1-1,TRBV10-1,CASSESAGQYTEAFF
TRBJ2-1,TRBV4-1,CASSQDRAGAARNEQFF
TRBJ1-2,TRBV6-5,CASTPGQGNSYTF
TRBJ2-3,TRBV5-1,CASSMSSGRTDTQYF
TRBJ1-6,TRBV27,CASSSVQGAPNSPLHF
TRBJ1-2,TRBV5-1,CASGTGPFGGYTF
TRBJ1-5,TRBV19,CASSNSENQPQHF
TRBJ2-3,TRBV7-7,CASSVAGGWDTQYF
TRBJ2-1,TRBV30,CAWRGLVHEQFF
TRBJ2-7,TRBV27,CASSFGTSNEQYF
TRBJ2-1,TRBV29-1,CSAPGQGHNEQFF
TRBJ1-2,TRBV19,CASSIPPPNGDGYTF
TRBJ2-2,TRBV2,CASSESGGANGELFF
TRBJ1-1,TRBV19,CASSIRDRAGTEAFF
TRBJ2-2,TRBV10-2,CASSESGEREELFF
TRBJ1-1,TRBV7-3,CASSLTGSGTEAFF
TRBJ2-5,TRBV4-2,CASSQDGRGFQETQYF
TRBJ2-1,TRBV4-1,CASSQGIQAEQFF
TRBJ2-5,TRBV6-6,CASTGQGFETQYF
TRBJ2-7,TRBV30,CAWSVGRSRGEQYF
TRBJ2-3,TRBV11-3,CASSSKAVDSTDTQYF
TRBJ2-7,TRBV5-1,CASSLSDRDGHEQYF
TRBJ2-7,TRBV25-1,CASSPSRGPEQYF
TRBJ1-1,TRBV29-1,CSIRQFNTEAFF
TRBJ2-7,TRBV28,CATTTSGSTYEQYF
TRBJ2-5,TRBV9,CASSVAGEETQYF
TRBJ2-7,TRBV10-3,CAISDSEHAYEQYF
TRBJ2-6,TRBV7-8,CASSSPGGRGSGANVLTF
TRBJ2-4,TRBV5-1,CASSLTTYKNIQYF
TRBJ1-1,TRBV15,CAASRDRGFGEAFF
TRBJ1-3,TRBV6-1,CASSELAGGNTIYF
TRBJ2-7,TRBV30,CASEGELYEQYF
TRBJ1-3,TRBV6-1,CASSERGPRASGNTIYF
TRBJ2-7,TRBV25-1,CASSGVSKGGAYEQYF
TRBJ1-3,TRBV19,CASRKGAGNTIYF
TRBJ1-2,TRBV19,CASSIDIYYGYTF
TRBJ2-5,TRBV5-6,CASSSLDRFRAQETQYF